Presented here are 31 T cell receptor beta chains from one specimen sequenced in a study of cytomegalovirus exposure and HLA in healthy donors. Researchers ran the PCR with 60 Vbeta and 13 Jbeta primers. Profiling relied on immunoSEQ multiplex PCR, and the TCRdb table lists in-frame clones only, not all of them. The table records 200,000 or so clones, 82% of them present only once. Material: PBMCs. The origin of the receptors is a boy aged 2-15 years in good health and CMV-seronegative.

The chain joins TRBV2 to TRBJ1-2; TRBD1 matches 7 bases. The junction had 5 bases not matched to a gene; V was cut back by 10 bases and J by 0 bases. This CDR3 is 13 amino acids long. Germline V lookup: CDR1 SNHLY, CDR2 FYNNEI. The DNA of the CDR3 is TGTGCCACAGGGGACAGTCCTAACTATGGCTACACCTTC. As protein: CATGDSPNYGYTF. The complete variable domain, with remaining parts taken from reference TRBV2 and TRBJ1-2, reads EPEVTQTPSHQVTQMGQEVILRCVPISNHLYFYWYRQILGQKVEFLVSFYNNEISEKSEIFDDQFSVERPDGSNFTLKIRSTKLEDSAMYFCATGDSPNYGYTFGSGTRLTVV.

The CDR3: CAIAGGQNTEAFF. In nucleotides, the CDR3 is TGTGCCATCGCCGGTGGACAGAACACTGAAGCTTTCTTT. This chain joins TRBV10-3 and TRBJ1-1, with D possibly matching TRBD1 (5 bases). This CDR3 has 13 residues. Germline CDR1 is ENHRY and CDR2 is SYGVKD. Trimming took off 8 bases at V and 1 base at J, with 11 bases between the two ends.

This rearrangement joins TRBV29-1 to TRBJ1-1; tentatively, D is TRBD1 (6 bases). From germline, CDR1 is SQVTM and CDR2 ANQGSEA. V shed 2 bases and J shed 1 base, with 8 bases lying between them. This CDR3 has 13 residues. The CDR3 nucleotides read TGCAGCGTTGAACGAGGGGGGAACACTGAAGCTTTCTTT. Translation: CSVERGGNTEAFF.

The genes are TRBV19 and TRBJ1-1; 7 nucleotides line up with TRBD1. This CDR3 is 11 amino acids long. J gave up 6 bases and V 10 bases, and 5 bases lay outside the gene matches. Germline-derived CDR1 and CDR2 are LNHDA and SQIVND (reference sequence). CDR3 DNA: TGTGCCACCCGCCAGGGGGCTGAAGCTTTCTTT. Translating gives CATRQGAEAFF.

V gene TRBV19 combines with J gene TRBJ1-5; perhaps TRBD1 as D (5 bases). CDR1 is LNHDA, CDR2 SQIVND, per germline (reference sequence). CDR3 size: 14 residues. The ends were cut back, 2 bases at V and 6 bases at J, with 11 bases in the middle. CDR3 loop: CASSIRGWGQPQHF. The CDR3 nucleotides are TGTGCCAGTAGTATACGGGGGTGGGGTCAGCCCCAGCATTTT.

The chain is built from TRBV6-1 and TRBJ1-5; D perhaps matches TRBD1 (6 bases). V lost 2 bases and J lost 5, with 19 bases in between. The CDR3 runs 17 residues. Germline CDR1 MNHNS, CDR2 SASEGT. CDR3 nucleotides: TGTGCCAGCAGTGAACCCCCGGGACACCTCAGCGATCAGCCCCAGCATTTT. This sequence encodes CASSEPPGHLSDQPQHF.

CDR3 protein: CASNRLGGTNGYTF. The CDR3 coding sequence is TGTGCCAGCAACAGGCTGGGAGGAACTAATGGCTACACCTTC. V gene TRBV5-8 combines with J gene TRBJ1-2, with D tentatively TRBD1 (5 bases). Per germline, CDR1 SGHTS and CDR2 YDEGEE. This CDR3 comprises 14 residues. Deletions cut 6 bases from V and 6 bases from J, with 18 bases between.

The CDR3 coding sequence is TGTGCCAGCAGCGGAGGACAGGGGGAGAGTTCACCCCTCCACTTT. This translates into CASSGGQGESSPLHF. The J gene is TRBJ1-6, the V gene TRBV9; 10 bases align to TRBD1. Losses at the gene ends were 3 bases for V and 9 bases for J; bases not matched to a gene: 6. Germline assignment: CDR1 SGDLS and CDR2 YYNGEE. CDR3 length: 15 amino acids.

The CDR3 DNA follows: TGTGCCAGCAGCGTAACGGGACAGGGGTATGGCTACACCTTC. Protein product: CASSVTGQGYGYTF. The chain couples TRBV9 to TRBJ1-2; 10 nucleotides agree with TRBD1. Germline CDR1 is SGDLS and CDR2 is YYNGEE. J was trimmed by 5 bases and V by 1 base; bases with no gene match: 2. The CDR3 sequence is 14 residues long.

The chain joins TRBV6-5 to TRBJ2-5, with D uncertain. The germline V gene has CDR1 MNHEY and CDR2 SVGAGI. Between the trimmed V and J ends, which lost 5 bases and 0 bases, there was a span of 13 bases. There are 15 residues in the CDR3. The CDR3 DNA is TGTGCCAGCAGTGCCCCCGGAGTGTACCAAGAGACCCAGTACTTC. It specifies CASSAPGVYQETQYF.

This chain joins TRBV7-9 and TRBJ2-5; D gene uncertain. Germline V gives CDR1 SEHNR, CDR2 FQNEAQ (reference sequence). CDR3 length: 14 residues. Deletions cut 5 bases from V and 4 bases from J, with 14 bases between. This chain's CDR3 is CASSPAGPGETQYF. In nucleotides, the CDR3 is TGTGCCAGCAGCCCGGCCGGCCCGGGAGAGACCCAGTACTTC.

This clone appeared a few times. This chain uses TRBV12-2 with TRBJ2-1; the D call in the table, TRBD2, was not verified against the DNA. TRBV12-2 has pseudogene status. The CDR3 loop spans 14 amino acids. The CDR3 DNA follows: TGTGCAAGTCGCTTCCTCTCTCCTTCCTATGAGCAGTTCTTC. Amino acid sequence: CASRFLSPSYEQFF.

The chain is built from TRBV7-9 and TRBJ1-6; maybe TRBD1 (6 bases). Germline values: CDR1 SEHNR, CDR2 FQNEAQ (reference sequence). The CDR3 is 16 residues long. Trimming took 3 bases from V and 7 from J, leaving 16 bases between them. The CDR3 sequence: CASSLGTSFGNSPLHF. CDR3 nucleotide sequence: TGTGCCAGCAGCTTGGGGACATCCTTTGGAAATTCACCCCTCCACTTT.

This rearrangement joins TRBV5-4 to TRBJ2-1; 7 bases are shared with TRBD2. Unmatched junction bases numbered 9, after V lost 4 bases and J lost 2 bases. The CDR3 is made up of 16 amino acids. Germline V CDR1 and CDR2: SGHNT, YYREEE (reference sequence). The CDR3 DNA follows: TGTGCCAGCAGCAGGAAATTAGCGGGCACCTACAATGAGCAGTTCTTC. This codes for CASSRKLAGTYNEQFF.

The rearrangement links TRBV6-5 to TRBJ2-1, with 8 bases fitting TRBD2. V shed 6 bases, J shed 0 bases, and the junction held 4 bases outside the gene matches. The germline V gene has CDR1 MNHEY and CDR2 SVGAGI. The CDR3 is made up of 15 amino acids. The CDR3 region has the DNA TGTGCCAGCAGCGCACGGGGGGGCTCCTACAATGAGCAGTTCTTC. As protein: CASSARGGSYNEQFF.

The chain carries TRBV14 and TRBJ2-7; D is ambiguous. Germline V gives CDR1 SGHDN, CDR2 FVKESK. Trimming took 4 bases from V and 9 from J, leaving 10 bases between them. The CDR3 extends over 11 amino acids. Written as DNA, the CDR3 is TGTGCCAGCAGCCCCGGTTTATGGCAGTACTTC. It is translated as CASSPGLWQYF.

The chain uses TRBV27 and TRBJ1-2, with D unclear. Germline V gives CDR1 MNHEY, CDR2 SMNVEV (reference sequence). CDR3 length: 17 residues. V lost 0 bases, J lost 7 bases, and 21 bases lay in between. As DNA, the CDR3 is TGTGCCAGCAGTTTATCGCCCTCCGTCTCGCATGGCTTTGGCTACACCTTC. Translation: CASSLSPSVSHGFGYTF.

The chain couples TRBV6-1 to TRBJ1-6, with a possible D match to TRBD1 (5 bases). This CDR3 contains 13 residues. Trimming shortened V by 3 bases and J by 8 bases, and 8 bases separated the two germline ends. Per germline, CDR1 MNHNS and CDR2 SASEGT. The CDR3 is CASSDRVDSPLHF. The CDR3 DNA sequence: TGTGCCAGCAGTGACAGGGTGGATTCACCCCTCCACTTT.

The rearrangement joins TRBV5-6 to TRBJ2-7; a weak D match, TRBD1 (5 bases). There are 11 residues in the CDR3. Trimming left V 0 bases short and J 7 bases short, with 5 bases between. Looked up from germline, CDR1 is SGHDT and CDR2 is YYEEEE. The DNA for the CDR3 is TGTGCCAGCAGCTTGGCAGGGGAGCAGTACTTC. Its translation is CASSLAGEQYF.

This clone has only a few counts. The chain uses TRBV13 and TRBJ2-5; D is perhaps TRBD2 (7 bases). V shed 2 bases and J shed 1 base, with 8 bases lying between them. The CDR3 runs 14 residues. Germline CDR1 reads PRHDT; CDR2 reads FYEKMQ (reference sequence). The CDR3 spells CASSLRGGQETQYF. In DNA, the CDR3 is TGTGCCAGCAGCTTAAGGGGGGGCCAAGAGACCCAGTACTTC.

The chain uses TRBV10-3 and TRBJ2-7; unclear D gene. CDR3 size: 15 residues. Germline V gene data show CDR1 as ENHRY and CDR2 as SYGVKD. V was pared by 11 bases and J by 3 bases, with 23 bases between. This CDR3 reads CAAPNYGARFYEQYF. Here the CDR3 DNA reads TGTGCCGCGCCGAATTACGGAGCTCGATTCTACGAGCAGTACTTC.

V and J are TRBV5-6 and TRBJ2-7, with 7 positions matching TRBD1. After removal of 2 bases from V and 2 bases from J, the junction contained 7 bases not matched to a gene. This CDR3 has 15 residues. Per the germline V gene, CDR1 is SGHDT and CDR2 is YYEEEE. The CDR3 DNA sequence: TGTGCCAGCAGCTTATCGGACAGGCGAACCTACGAGCAGTACTTC. Its protein product is CASSLSDRRTYEQYF.

The chain carries TRBV7-2 and TRBJ1-5; D not resolved. CDR1 SGHTA and CDR2 FQGNSA come from the germline V gene. Trimming stripped 4 bases from V and 0 bases from J, with 13 bases between. CDR3 length: 16 residues. CDR3 nucleotides: TGTGCCAGCAGCTCACGTGACGGAGATAGCAATCAGCCCCAGCATTTT. Translation gives CASSSRDGDSNQPQHF.

Only a few counts were recorded for this clone. CDR3 sequence reads: CASTAGLAGTRETQYF. The CDR3 DNA follows: TGTGCCAGCACCGCAGGACTAGCGGGGACAAGAGAGACCCAGTACTTC. The J gene is TRBJ2-5, the V gene TRBV5-8, with 12 bases aligning to TRBD2. CDR1 is SGHTS, CDR2 YDEGEE, per germline. The CDR3 is made up of 16 amino acids. With 6 bases clipped from V and 4 bases from J, the junction kept 10 bases outside the gene matches.

Only one count was recorded for this clone. This chain joins TRBV20-1 and TRBJ2-7; D is undetermined. Germline CDR1 is DFQATT and CDR2 is SNEGSKA (reference sequence). The CDR3 spans 11 residues. Between the trimmed V and J ends, which lost 3 bases and 5 bases, there was a span of 8 bases. The CDR3 region is CSASTSDEQYF. As DNA, the CDR3 is TGCAGTGCTAGTACAAGCGACGAGCAGTACTTC.

The chain couples TRBV29-1 to TRBJ2-3; 10 nucleotides line up with TRBD2. Germline-derived CDR1 and CDR2 are SQVTM and ANQGSEA. The J segment lost 2 bases and the V segment lost 1 base, leaving 9 bases of the junction unmatched. The CDR3 sequence is 17 residues long. DNA for the CDR3: TGCAGCGTTGAAGTAGCGGGGGGTACTTGGGTCACAGATACGCAGTATTTT. This sequence encodes CSVEVAGGTWVTDTQYF.

The chain has TRBV11-3 and TRBJ2-3; possible D gene TRBD1, 6 bases. The germline CDR1 and CDR2 sequences are SGHNT and YENEEA. The CDR3 sequence is 15 residues long. V lost 1 base to trimming and J lost 4 bases, with 12 bases between them. In nucleotides, the CDR3 is TGTGCCAGCAGCTTAGGACAAAAGGGGGCAGATACGCAGTATTTT. Protein product: CASSLGQKGADTQYF.

This chain connects TRBV2 to TRBJ1-6; D is perhaps TRBD1 (5 bases). Trimming shortened V by 6 bases and J by 10 bases, and 16 bases separated the two germline ends. The CDR3 consists of 14 residues. Germline V lookup: CDR1 SNHLY, CDR2 FYNNEI. In DNA, the CDR3 is TGTGCCAGCAGGGGGGGTAGTCGTCACTCACCCCTCCACTTT. Amino acid sequence: CASRGGSRHSPLHF.

This clone was detected a few times. The rearrangement links TRBV5-1 to TRBJ1-1, with 8 bases identical to TRBD1. After removal of 4 bases from V and 7 bases from J, the junction contained 12 bases not matched to a gene. The length of the CDR3 is 15 residues. Germline lookup yields CDR1 SGHRS and CDR2 YFSETQ. The CDR3 nucleotides are TGCGCCAGCAGCACCGACTTCCAGGGGGCTGGTGAAGCTTTCTTT. This translates into CASSTDFQGAGEAFF.

This clone was picked up a small number of times. The V gene is TRBV7-2, the J gene TRBJ1-4; D gene uncertain. This CDR3 is built from 14 residues. The germline V and J ends were trimmed by 2 bases and 5 bases, with 9 bases remaining between them. Germline V gene data show CDR1 as SGHTA and CDR2 as FQGNSA. CDR3 sequence: CASSLFQNNEKLFF. The CDR3 region has the DNA TGTGCCAGCAGCTTATTCCAGAACAATGAAAAACTGTTTTTT.

In DNA form, the CDR3 reads TGTGCCAGCAGCAGACTCCAGAACACTGAAGCTTTCTTT. This codes for CASSRLQNTEAFF. The chain couples TRBV7-2 to TRBJ1-1; no clear D gene. V gave up 5 bases and J gave up 1 base, with 8 bases separating them. CDR3 size: 13 residues. Germline CDR1 reads SGHTA; CDR2 reads FQGNSA.